This entry lists 16 T cell receptor beta chains sequenced from one sample in a study of blood T cell repertoires in COVID-19. Sequenced by immunoSEQ multiplex PCR; TCRdb stores in-frame clones only, minus some. Of roughly 62,000 clones listed, 82% are singletons. The sequencing input was peripheral blood. The receptors shown here come from a man aged 55-75 years with acute or convalescent COVID-19.

This rearrangement joins TRBV7-6 to TRBJ2-7; 9 bases match TRBD1. V lost 5 bases to trimming and J lost 3 bases; unmatched junction nucleotides: 8. The CDR3 has 15 amino acids. Per germline, CDR1 SGHVS and CDR2 FNYEAQ. CDR3 sequence (DNA): TGTGCCAGCAGCCGGGGGACAGGGTTCGACTACGAGCAGTACTTC. Amino acids: CASSRGTGFDYEQYF.

The V gene is TRBV6-1, the J gene TRBJ1-5, with a weak D call TRBD1 (6 bases). The V end lost 1 base, the J end lost 3 bases, and 10 bases lay between the germline ends. Germline CDR1 and CDR2: MNHNS and SASEGT. This CDR3 has 15 amino acids. The CDR3 is CASSEDRGTNQPQHF. CDR3 nucleotides: TGTGCCAGCAGTGAAGATAGGGGGACCAATCAGCCCCAGCATTTT.

The chain is built from TRBV11-2 and TRBJ2-7; D gene uncertain. The CDR3 is 11 residues long. Trimming removed 4 bases at V and 3 bases at J, with 4 bases between. Germline V gene sequence: CDR1 SGHAT, CDR2 FQNNGV. The CDR3 protein is CASSSFYEQYF. The CDR3 nucleotides read TGTGCCAGCAGCTCCTTCTACGAGCAGTACTTC.

The rearrangement uses TRBV6-2 or TRBV6-3 and TRBJ1-5, with 10 nucleotides matching TRBD1. Germline CDR1 MNHEY, CDR2 SVGEGT. The CDR3 loop spans 18 amino acids. The V and J ends lost 2 bases and 5 bases, in that order; junction bases with no gene match: 12. Here the CDR3 reads CASSYGTGEDNYDQPQHF. DNA of the CDR3: TGTGCCAGCAGTTACGGGACAGGGGAGGATAACTACGATCAGCCCCAGCATTTT.

This clone occurred a few times. The chain has TRBV11-2 and TRBJ1-1; TRBD1 is a possible D gene (6 bases). This CDR3 has 14 amino acids. Deletions cut 4 bases from V and 3 bases from J, with 12 bases between. Germline-derived CDR1 and CDR2 are SGHAT and FQNNGV. CDR3 sequence (DNA): TGTGCCAGCAGCTGGGGGACATTTGACACTGAAGCTTTCTTT. Its translation: CASSWGTFDTEAFF.

The V and J genes are TRBV2 and TRBJ1-2; 8 bases are shared with TRBD1. Germline values: CDR1 SNHLY, CDR2 FYNNEI. The CDR3 extends over 12 amino acids. V lost 6 bases to trimming and J lost 6 bases; unmatched junction nucleotides: 3. CDR3 nucleotides: TGTGCCAGCAGGGGACAGGATAATGGCTACACCTTC. Protein sequence: CASRGQDNGYTF.

The chain carries TRBV6-6 and TRBJ2-3; 10 positions agree with TRBD2. The CDR3 is 15 amino acids. Trimming cost V 7 bases and J 4 bases; bases outside gene matches: 8. The germline gives CDR1 MNHNY, CDR2 SVGAGI (reference sequence). CDR3 coding DNA: TGTGCCAGCACCCCCTCTAGCGGGGGCTCAGATACGCAGTATTTT. Protein sequence: CASTPSSGGSDTQYF.

The chain links TRBV2 to TRBJ1-3; TRBD1 matches at 9 bases. J was trimmed by 0 bases and V by 5 bases; bases with no gene match: 11. The CDR3 is made up of 18 amino acids. Germline values: CDR1 SNHLY, CDR2 FYNNEI. The CDR3 DNA reads as TGTGCCAGCAGTCATCCCGGGACAGGGCCCGACTCTGGAAACACCATATATTTT. Its translation is CASSHPGTGPDSGNTIYF. Filled out from reference TRBV2 and TRBJ1-3, the complete variable domain reads EPEVTQTPSHQVTQMGQEVILRCVPISNHLYFYWYRQILGQKVEFLVSFYNNEISEKSEIFDDQFSVERPDGSNFTLKIRSTKLEDSAMYFCASSHPGTGPDSGNTIYFGEGSWLTVV.

The J gene is TRBJ2-1, the V gene TRBV11-2, with D hard to call. Germline CDR1 and CDR2: SGHAT and FQNNGV. This CDR3 is built from 19 residues. V lost 4 bases and J 6 bases, leaving 28 bases between the germline ends. The CDR3 coding sequence is TGTGCCAGCAGCTCTCAACCCTTCAAAGTCACACGAACCTTCAATGAGCAGTTCTTC. Residues: CASSSQPFKVTRTFNEQFF.

V usage is TRBV24-1 and J usage is TRBJ2-1, with 9 bases fitting TRBD1. Germline assignment: CDR1 KGHDR and CDR2 SFDVKD. This CDR3 has 16 amino acids. The ends lost 6 bases at V and 2 bases at J; junction bases unmatched: 7. CDR3 in amino acids: CATSPAGTGTYNEQFF. The CDR3 nucleotides are TGTGCCACCAGTCCAGCCGGGACAGGGACCTACAATGAGCAGTTCTTC.

The V gene is TRBV18, the J gene TRBJ2-3, with 11 bases fitting TRBD2. V was pared by 6 bases and J by 3 bases, with 8 bases of the junction left unmatched. This CDR3 has 16 residues. Germline V gives CDR1 KGHSH, CDR2 LQKENI. As DNA, the CDR3 is TGTGCCAGCTCTCCCGCTAGCGGGGGGATGACAGATACGCAGTATTTT. It specifies CASSPASGGMTDTQYF.

This clone was recorded a few times. This sequence joins TRBV21-1 and TRBJ1-2; TRBD1 is the table's D call and was not checked against the DNA. TRBV21-1 is an annotated pseudogene. This CDR3 spans 19 amino acids. In DNA, the CDR3 is TGTGCCAGCAGCAAAAAGAGGGGGACAGGTTCAGCCCCTAACTATGGCTACACCTTC. The encoded protein is CASSKKRGTGSAPNYGYTF.

The rearrangement joins TRBV2 to TRBJ1-6, with D maybe TRBD1 (6 bases). Germline CDR1 SNHLY, CDR2 FYNNEI. There are 15 residues in the CDR3. V was pared by 8 bases and J by 6 bases, with 17 bases between. CDR3 bases: TGTGCCAGCGAATCCCAGGGGAAGGGTAATTCACCCCTCCACTTT. It translates to CASESQGKGNSPLHF.

This clone has a handful of counts. The V and J genes are TRBV7-6 and TRBJ2-5, with 13 bases lining up with TRBD2. The J segment lost 7 bases and the V segment lost 6 bases, leaving 8 bases of the junction unmatched. The CDR3 is 15 amino acids. Germline loops: CDR1 SGHVS, CDR2 FNYEAQ. CDR3 in amino acids: CASRVLAGGPGTQYF. As DNA, the CDR3 is TGTGCCAGCAGAGTACTAGCGGGGGGGCCAGGGACCCAGTACTTC.

V usage is TRBV28 and J usage is TRBJ2-3; possibly TRBD2 for D (6 bases). There are 15 residues in the CDR3. Germline V gives CDR1 MDHEN, CDR2 SYDVKM. V was shortened by 2 bases and J by 3 bases, with 12 bases between the two germline ends. In DNA, the CDR3 is TGTGCCAGCAGTTTACCCGGGGGTGGTACAGATACGCAGTATTTT. Encoded protein: CASSLPGGGTDTQYF.

This clone was counted a few times. This chain connects TRBV2 to TRBJ1-5; 9 nucleotides line up with TRBD1. From germline, CDR1 is SNHLY and CDR2 FYNNEI. The V segment lost 8 bases and the J segment 6 bases; nucleotides outside the gene matches: 5. CDR3 length: 13 residues. CDR3 in DNA: TGTGCCAGCCGACAGGGGGGTAGTCAGCCCCAGCATTTT. This translates into CASRQGGSQPQHF.